Listed here are 15 T cell receptor beta chains from one sample, sequenced in a study of Graves' ophthalmopathy and Graves' hyperthyroidism. CDR3 regions of TCR beta were amplified from RNA transcripts. Scientists carried out first-round RT-PCR using HTBI primers and then a second-round multiplex PCR. TCRdb recomputed calls from the multiplex PCR reads with MiXCR, one row per CDR3 protein. The sample yields about 400,000 distinct CDR3 sequences, 15% seen once. Material for sequencing was peripheral blood. The receptors come from a woman aged 18-29 years with stable Graves' hyperthyroidism.

This clonotype was counted many times. CDR3 amino acids: CSARGDGLHYEQYF. DNA for the CDR3: TGCAGTGCCCGAGGCGACGGACTGCACTACGAGCAGTACTTC. The chain is built from TRBV20-1 and TRBJ2-7, with a possible D match to TRBD2 (5 bases). Germline V gene sequence: CDR1 DFQATT, CDR2 SNEGSKA (reference sequence). With 6 bases removed from V and 3 bases from J, the gap between germline ends came to 18 bases. The CDR3 has 14 amino acids.

This clonotype was seen repeatedly, ten times or more. The chain employs TRBV7-8 and TRBJ2-5, with D uncertain. The V end was cut by 7 bases, the J end by 0 bases, with 9 bases between. Germline V gene lookup returns CDR1 SGHVS and CDR2 FQNEAQ. The CDR3 is 13 residues long. CDR3 in DNA: TGTGCCAGCATCCGTCGGTACCAAGAGACCCAGTACTTC. This gives the protein CASIRRYQETQYF.

Many counts were recorded for this clonotype. The J gene is TRBJ1-1, the V gene TRBV20-1; unclear D gene. Germline loops: CDR1 DFQATT, CDR2 SNEGSKA (reference sequence). The V end lost 1 base, the J end lost 0 bases, and 12 bases lay between the germline ends. The CDR3 contains 15 residues. The CDR3: CSARVGEDLNTEAFF. CDR3 DNA: TGCAGTGCTAGAGTAGGCGAAGACCTGAACACTGAAGCTTTCTTT.

This clonotype was counted many times. The genes are TRBV25-1 and TRBJ2-7; D is possibly TRBD1 (5 bases). The CDR3 loop spans 13 amino acids. V was shortened by 3 bases and J by 4 bases, with 10 bases between the two germline ends. Germline CDR1 is MGHDK and CDR2 is SYGVNS. The CDR3 is CASSEAQGYEQYF. Written as DNA, the CDR3 is TGTGCCAGCAGTGAGGCCCAGGGATACGAGCAGTACTTC.

In its sample, this clonotype was seen many times. The chain has TRBV6-1 and TRBJ2-5, with D maybe TRBD1 (6 bases). Between the trimmed V and J ends, which lost 6 bases and 5 bases, there was a span of 16 bases. The CDR3 length is 14 residues. The germline V gene has CDR1 MNHNS and CDR2 SASEGT. CDR3 sequence reads: CASRLIQGRETQYF. Written as DNA, the CDR3 is TGTGCCAGCAGACTAATACAGGGTCGGGAGACCCAGTACTTC.

This clonotype was detected ten times or more. CDR3 nucleotides: TGTGCCATCAGTGGGCACAGAAACACTGAAGCTTTCTTT. It encodes CAISGHRNTEAFF. The J gene is TRBJ1-1, the V gene TRBV10-3; D gene uncertain. Deletions cut 4 bases from V and 2 bases from J, with 8 bases between. The CDR3 runs to 13 residues. Per germline, CDR1 ENHRY and CDR2 SYGVKD.

This clonotype has at least ten counts. A much larger clone differs from this one at a single base, so this may be a read error. The chain has TRBV12-3 or TRBV12-4 and TRBJ2-5; 7 bases are shared with TRBD1. This CDR3 has 13 amino acids. V lost 5 bases to trimming and J lost 2 bases; unmatched junction nucleotides: 2. The CDR3, as DNA: TGTGCCAGCAGTAAGGGACAGCAAGAGACCCAGTACTTC. Translation: CASSKGQQETQYF.

With regard to this clonotype: Relative to the germline gene, one junction end is altered; a read error may explain this. The chain joins TRBV7-2 to TRBJ1-3, with D tentatively TRBD1 (5 bases). The CDR3 totals 14 residues. Germline V gives CDR1 SGHTA, CDR2 FQGNSA. This chain's CDR3 is CAGSRQLGGNTIYF. The CDR3 DNA is TGTGCCGGCAGCCGACAGTTAGGTGGAAACACCATATATTTT.

This clonotype was seen only a few times. The rearrangement links TRBV7-8 to TRBJ1-1, with D possibly being TRBD1 (6 bases). This CDR3 comprises 13 residues. CDR1 is SGHVS, CDR2 FQNEAQ, per germline. V was clipped by 6 bases and J by 7 bases, with 15 bases between them. CDR3 residues: CASRRGQNGEAFF. Here the CDR3 DNA reads TGTGCCAGCAGACGCGGACAGAACGGTGAAGCTTTCTTT.

This clonotype was recorded once. The rearrangement links TRBV28 to TRBJ1-5, with D perhaps TRBD1 (5 bases). This CDR3 is 17 amino acids long. Per germline, CDR1 MDHEN and CDR2 SYDVKM. V lost 3 bases and J 2 bases, leaving 17 bases between the germline ends. The CDR3 loop reads CASSFVLWGKGNQPQHF. The CDR3 nucleotides read TGTGCCAGCAGTTTTGTGTTGTGGGGGAAAGGCAATCAGCCCCAGCATTTT.

This clonotype has a count of ten or more. This chain connects TRBV6-5 to TRBJ1-2; 10 bases are a match to TRBD1. CDR1 MNHEY and CDR2 SVGAGI come from the germline V gene. Germline trimming cut 0 bases from V and 7 bases from J; bases unmatched to any gene: 5. The length of the CDR3 is 15 residues. CDR3 loop: CASSYSSTGGFGYTF. The CDR3, as DNA: TGTGCCAGCAGTTACTCTTCGACAGGGGGCTTTGGCTACACCTTC.

This clonotype was detected ten times or more. The chain joins TRBV7-2 to TRBJ2-7; 9 bases align to TRBD1. V lost 5 bases and J lost 6; bases outside the gene matches: 11. From germline, CDR1 is SGHTA and CDR2 FQGNSA. This CDR3 is built from 15 residues. CDR3 sequence reads: CASSPGTGRRAEQYF. DNA of the CDR3: TGTGCCAGCAGCCCCGGGACAGGGAGGAGGGCCGAGCAGTACTTC. The whole variable domain, remainder taken from reference TRBV7-2 and TRBJ2-7, is GAGVSQSPSNKVTEKGKDVELRCDPISGHTALYWYRQSLGQGLEFLIYFQGNSAPDKSGLPSDRFSAERTGGSVSTLTIQRTQQEDSAVYLCASSPGTGRRAEQYFGPGTRLTVT.

This chain connects TRBV7-8 to TRBJ2-7, with 7 bases fitting TRBD1. V lost 6 bases, J lost 6 bases, and 11 bases stayed unmatched. CDR1 is SGHVS, CDR2 FQNEAQ, per germline. This CDR3 region has 14 residues. CDR3 nucleotides: TGTGCCAGCAGTCGGGACGGGACAGCCGTCGAGCAGTACTTC. Amino acid sequence: CASSRDGTAVEQYF.

About this clonotype: Possible read error: a much larger clone is one base away. This chain joins TRBV7-9 and TRBJ1-1; D call uncertain. CDR1 SEHNR and CDR2 FQNEAQ come from the germline V gene (reference sequence). There are 11 residues in the CDR3. CDR3 sequence reads: CAGSSMLAPQF. Written as DNA, the CDR3 is TGTGCCGGCAGCTCCATGTTAGCTCCCCAGTTT.

The V gene is TRBV11-2, the J gene TRBJ2-7, with TRBD2 matching over 8 bases. V gave up 5 bases and J gave up 4 bases; unmatched junction bases: 10. The CDR3 totals 15 residues. Germline V lookup: CDR1 SGHAT, CDR2 FQNNGV. The CDR3 region has the DNA TGTGCCAGCAGCCCGAGTTTGGGCGGGAGGTACGAGCAGTACTTC. Residues: CASSPSLGGRYEQYF.